The clone carrying this TCR beta chain showed up many times. Its antigen is still unknown. The data originate from a study of T cell repertoires in cytomegalovirus infection. Findings of the study overall: The response measured ex vivo was dominated by TCR beta clonotypes (HLA-C-restricted and CMV-specific). Adding up the frequency of public TCR beta families identified people who carried CMV plus the relevant HLA.

With V trimmed by 2 bases and J by 1 base, 11 bases remained unmatched. Germline V gene lookup returns CDR1 MNHEY and CDR2 SVGAGI. There are 18 residues in the CDR3. TCRdb re-called the reads through MiXCR, storing one row per CDR3 protein. This table holds about 500,000 distinct CDR3 sequences, around 30% found once. The sequencing used cultured PBMCs, collected from culture after CMV antigen stimulation. The receptor comes from a human donor in good health (CMV status not recorded). Some clones in this sample may be carry-over from other donors' samples. The chain recombines TRBV6-5 with TRBJ2-1; 7 nucleotides match TRBD2. As DNA, the CDR3 is TGTGCCAGCAGTTACGGTTGGACTAGTTCGGGATCCTACAATGAGCAGTTCTTC. Amino acid sequence: CASSYGWTSSGSYNEQFF.